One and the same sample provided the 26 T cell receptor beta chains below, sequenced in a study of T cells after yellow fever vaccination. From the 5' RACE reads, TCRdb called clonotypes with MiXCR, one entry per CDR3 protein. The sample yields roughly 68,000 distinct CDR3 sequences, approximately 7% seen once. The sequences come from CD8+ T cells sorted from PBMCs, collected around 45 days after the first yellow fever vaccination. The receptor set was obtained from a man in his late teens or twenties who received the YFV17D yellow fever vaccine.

DNA for the CDR3: TGTGCCAGCAGTGTACAGGGAGAGACCCAGTACTTC. Translated: CASSVQGETQYF. V usage is TRBV7-9 and J usage is TRBJ2-5, with D possibly being TRBD1 (6 bases). Trimming removed 6 bases from V and 4 bases from J, with 9 bases in between. Looked up from germline, CDR1 is SEHNR and CDR2 is FQNEAQ (reference sequence). This CDR3 comprises 12 residues.

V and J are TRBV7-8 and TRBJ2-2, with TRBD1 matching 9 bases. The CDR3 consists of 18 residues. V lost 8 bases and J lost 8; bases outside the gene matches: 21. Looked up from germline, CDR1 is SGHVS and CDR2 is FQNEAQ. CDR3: CASLRRGTGTNWTGELFF. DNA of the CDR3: TGTGCCAGCCTCCGTCGAGGGACAGGGACTAATTGGACTGGGGAGCTGTTTTTT.

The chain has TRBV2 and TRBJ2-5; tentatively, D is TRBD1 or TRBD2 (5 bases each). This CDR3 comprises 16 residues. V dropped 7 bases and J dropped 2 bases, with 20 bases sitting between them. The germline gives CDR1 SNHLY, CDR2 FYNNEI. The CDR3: CASIPPQRGRQETQYF. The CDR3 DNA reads TGTGCCAGCATCCCTCCTCAGAGGGGACGACAAGAGACCCAGTACTTC.

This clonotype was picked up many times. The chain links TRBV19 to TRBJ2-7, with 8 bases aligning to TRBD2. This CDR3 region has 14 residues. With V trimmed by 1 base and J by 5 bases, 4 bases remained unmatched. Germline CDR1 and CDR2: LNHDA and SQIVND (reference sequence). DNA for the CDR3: TGTGCCAGTAGTATAGTACCAGCGGGGGACGAGCAGTACTTC. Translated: CASSIVPAGDEQYF.

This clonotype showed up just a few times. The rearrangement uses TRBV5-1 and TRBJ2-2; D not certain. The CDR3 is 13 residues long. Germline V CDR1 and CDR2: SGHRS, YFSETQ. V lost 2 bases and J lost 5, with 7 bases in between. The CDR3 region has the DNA TGCGCCAGCAGCTTCGGAGCGACCGGGGAGCTGTTTTTT. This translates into CASSFGATGELFF.

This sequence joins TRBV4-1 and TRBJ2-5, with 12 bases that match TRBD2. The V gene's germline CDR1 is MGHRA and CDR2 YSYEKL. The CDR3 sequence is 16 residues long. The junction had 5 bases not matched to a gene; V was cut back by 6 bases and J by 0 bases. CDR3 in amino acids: CASRPTSGGYQETQYF. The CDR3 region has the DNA TGCGCCAGCAGACCAACTAGCGGGGGGTACCAAGAGACCCAGTACTTC.

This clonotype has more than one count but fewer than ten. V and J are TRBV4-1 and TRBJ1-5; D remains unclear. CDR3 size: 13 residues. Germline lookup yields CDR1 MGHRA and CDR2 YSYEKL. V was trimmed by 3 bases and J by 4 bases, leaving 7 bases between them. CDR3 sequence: CASSHFENQPQHF. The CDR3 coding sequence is TGCGCCAGCAGCCACTTTGAGAATCAGCCCCAGCATTTT.

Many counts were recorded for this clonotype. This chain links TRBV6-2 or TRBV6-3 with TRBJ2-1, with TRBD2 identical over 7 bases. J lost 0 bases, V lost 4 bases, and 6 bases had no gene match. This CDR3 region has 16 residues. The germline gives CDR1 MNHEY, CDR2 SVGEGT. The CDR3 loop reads CASSWGGSSSYNEQFF. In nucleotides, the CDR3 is TGTGCCAGCAGTTGGGGGGGGAGTAGCTCCTACAATGAGCAGTTCTTC.

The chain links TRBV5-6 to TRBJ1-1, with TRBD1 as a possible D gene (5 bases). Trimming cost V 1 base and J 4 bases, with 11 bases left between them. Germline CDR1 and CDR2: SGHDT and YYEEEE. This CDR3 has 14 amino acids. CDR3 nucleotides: TGTGCCAGCAGCTTGTGGGGCAGAATCACTGAAGCTTTCTTT. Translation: CASSLWGRITEAFF. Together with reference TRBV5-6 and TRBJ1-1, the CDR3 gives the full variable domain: DAGVTQSPTHLIKTRGQQVTLRCSPKSGHDTVSWYQQALGQGPQFIFQYYEEEERQRGNFPDRFSGHQFPNYSSELNVNALLLGDSALYLCASSLWGRITEAFFGQGTRLTVV.

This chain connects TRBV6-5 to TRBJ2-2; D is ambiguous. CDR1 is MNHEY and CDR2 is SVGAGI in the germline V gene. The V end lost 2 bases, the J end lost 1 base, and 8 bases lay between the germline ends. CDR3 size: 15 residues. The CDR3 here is CASSYGTRNTGELFF. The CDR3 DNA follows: TGTGCCAGCAGTTACGGAACAAGGAACACCGGGGAGCTGTTTTTT.

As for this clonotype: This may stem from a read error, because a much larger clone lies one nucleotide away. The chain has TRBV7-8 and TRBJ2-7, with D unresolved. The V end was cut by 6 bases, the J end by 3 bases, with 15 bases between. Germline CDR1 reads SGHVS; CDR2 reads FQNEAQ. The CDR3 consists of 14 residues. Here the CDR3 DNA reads TGTGCCAGCAGACCTGCGGTCCTTTTCTACGAGCAGTACGTC. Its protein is CASRPAVLFYEQYV.

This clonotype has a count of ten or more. Here the CDR3 reads CASKRSRTGELFF. The DNA for the CDR3 is TGTGCCAGCAAAAGGAGTCGCACCGGGGAGCTGTTTTTT. The chain has TRBV6-5 and TRBJ2-2; D remains unclear. The ends were cut back, 7 bases at V and 4 bases at J, with 10 bases in the middle. Germline V lookup: CDR1 MNHEY, CDR2 SVGAGI. CDR3 length: 13 amino acids.

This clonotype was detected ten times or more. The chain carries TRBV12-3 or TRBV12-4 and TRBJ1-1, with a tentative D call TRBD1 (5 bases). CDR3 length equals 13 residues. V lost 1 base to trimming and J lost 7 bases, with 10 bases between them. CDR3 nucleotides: TGTGCCAGCAGTTTAGGAGGGGCCAATGAAGCTTTCTTT. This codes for CASSLGGANEAFF.

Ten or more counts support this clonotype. The CDR3 bases are TGTGCCAGCGACAGGAGAAACCCTGGAAACACCATATATTTT. Translation: CASDRRNPGNTIYF. The V and J genes are TRBV12-3 or TRBV12-4 and TRBJ1-3, with D perhaps TRBD1 (6 bases). V lost 8 bases and J 2 bases, leaving 13 bases between the germline ends. There are 14 residues in the CDR3.

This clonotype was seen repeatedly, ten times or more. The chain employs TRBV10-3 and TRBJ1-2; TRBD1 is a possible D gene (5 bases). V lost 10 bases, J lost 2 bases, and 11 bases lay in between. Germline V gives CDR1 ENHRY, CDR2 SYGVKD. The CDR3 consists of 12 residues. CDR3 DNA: TGTGCCAGCCAGGGAGGGAACTATGGCTACACCTTC. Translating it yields CASQGGNYGYTF.

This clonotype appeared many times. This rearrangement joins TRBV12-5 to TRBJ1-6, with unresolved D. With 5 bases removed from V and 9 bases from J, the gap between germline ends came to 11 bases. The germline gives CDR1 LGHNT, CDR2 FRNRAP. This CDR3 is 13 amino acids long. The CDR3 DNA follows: TGTGCTAGTGGTGAGCTGGACTTTTCACCCCTCCACTTT. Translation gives CASGELDFSPLHF.

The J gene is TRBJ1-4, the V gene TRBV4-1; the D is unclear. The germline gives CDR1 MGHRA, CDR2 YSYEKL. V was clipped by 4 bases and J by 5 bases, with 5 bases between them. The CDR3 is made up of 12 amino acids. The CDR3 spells CASSPLNEKLFF. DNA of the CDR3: TGCGCCAGCAGCCCGTTGAATGAAAAACTGTTTTTT.

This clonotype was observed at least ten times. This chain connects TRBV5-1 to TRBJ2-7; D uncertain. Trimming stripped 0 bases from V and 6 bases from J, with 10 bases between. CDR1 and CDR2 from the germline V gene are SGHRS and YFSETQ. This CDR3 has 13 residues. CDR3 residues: CASSLDSFLEQYF. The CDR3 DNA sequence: TGCGCCAGCAGCTTGGACAGTTTCCTCGAGCAGTACTTC.

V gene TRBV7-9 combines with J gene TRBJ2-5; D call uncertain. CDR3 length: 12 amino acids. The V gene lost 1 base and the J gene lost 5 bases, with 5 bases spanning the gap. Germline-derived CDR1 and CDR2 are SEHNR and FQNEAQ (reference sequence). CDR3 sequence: CASSLVGETQYF. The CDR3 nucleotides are TGTGCCAGCAGCTTAGTCGGGGAGACCCAGTACTTC.

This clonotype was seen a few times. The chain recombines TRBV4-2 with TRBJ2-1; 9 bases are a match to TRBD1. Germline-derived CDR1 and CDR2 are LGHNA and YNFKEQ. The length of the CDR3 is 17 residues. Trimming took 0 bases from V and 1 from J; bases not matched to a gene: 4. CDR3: CASSQEQGAGSYNEQFF. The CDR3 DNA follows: TGTGCCAGCAGCCAAGAACAGGGGGCAGGTTCCTACAATGAGCAGTTCTTC.

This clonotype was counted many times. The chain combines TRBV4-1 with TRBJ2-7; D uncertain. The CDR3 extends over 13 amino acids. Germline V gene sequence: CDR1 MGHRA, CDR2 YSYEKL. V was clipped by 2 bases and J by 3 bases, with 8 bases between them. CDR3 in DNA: TGCGCCAGCAGCCAACCTTCTGGCTACGAGCAGTACGTC. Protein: CASSQPSGYEQYV.

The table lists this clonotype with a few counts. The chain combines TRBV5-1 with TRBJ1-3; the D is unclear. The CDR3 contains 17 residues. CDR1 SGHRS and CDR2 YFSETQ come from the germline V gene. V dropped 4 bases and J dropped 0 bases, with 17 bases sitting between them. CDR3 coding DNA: TGCGCCAGCAGCGCGGCGGGTTCCTTTAGCTCTGGAAACACCATATATTTT. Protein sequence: CASSAAGSFSSGNTIYF.

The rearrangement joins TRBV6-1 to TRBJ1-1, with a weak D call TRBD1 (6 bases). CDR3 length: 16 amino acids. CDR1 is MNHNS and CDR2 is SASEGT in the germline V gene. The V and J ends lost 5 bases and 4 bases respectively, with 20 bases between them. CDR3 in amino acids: CASSRTGRRLSTEAFF. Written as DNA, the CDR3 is TGTGCCAGCAGTAGAACAGGGCGCCGGTTGAGCACTGAAGCTTTCTTT.

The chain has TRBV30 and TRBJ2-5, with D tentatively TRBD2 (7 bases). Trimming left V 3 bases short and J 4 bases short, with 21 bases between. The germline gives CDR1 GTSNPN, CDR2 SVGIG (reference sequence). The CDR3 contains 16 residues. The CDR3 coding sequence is TGTGCCTGGAGAGGGGGGGCCGAGGGGCTGGGAGAGACCCAGTACTTC. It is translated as CAWRGGAEGLGETQYF.

The CDR3 DNA follows: TGCAGTGCTAGAGCGAAGGGGACAGGGTTTTCCGAAGCTTTCTTT. Its protein is CSARAKGTGFSEAFF. V usage is TRBV20-1 and J usage is TRBJ1-1; 9 nucleotides match TRBD1. This CDR3 region has 15 residues. With V trimmed by 1 base and J by 8 bases, 11 bases remained unmatched. The germline V gene has CDR1 DFQATT and CDR2 SNEGSKA (reference sequence).

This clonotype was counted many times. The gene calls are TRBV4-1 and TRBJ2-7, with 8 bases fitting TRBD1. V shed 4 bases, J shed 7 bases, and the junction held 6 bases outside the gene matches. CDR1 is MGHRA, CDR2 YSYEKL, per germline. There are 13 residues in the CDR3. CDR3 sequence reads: CASSLRTGREQYF. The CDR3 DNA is TGCGCCAGCAGCCTTCGGACAGGGAGGGAGCAGTACTTC.